This is a list of T cell receptor beta chains from one sample in a study of Graves' ophthalmopathy and Graves' hyperthyroidism. TCRdb re-called the multiplex PCR reads through MiXCR, storing one row per CDR3 protein. The sample contains 650,000 to 900,000 distinct CDR3 sequences, around 40% of which appear only once. Material for sequencing was peripheral blood. Every receptor here comes from an adult man with Graves' ophthalmopathy. The CDR3 runs from the conserved cysteine through the conserved F or W. The D gene is left open where the match is weak. Only part of the rows carry a size: once, few, many, or a class if the clone is expanded.

cdr3_aa: CATSMRGYTF
cdr3_nt: TGTGCCACCAGCATGCGGGGCTACACCTTC
clone_size: .
cdr3_length: 10
d_call: .
j_call: TRBJ1-2
v_call: TRBV15

cdr3_aa: CASSRLAGRTDTQYF
cdr3_nt: TGTGCCAGCAGCCGTCTAGCGGGACGCACAGATACGCAGTATTTT
clone_size: .
cdr3_length: 15
d_call: TRBD2
j_call: TRBJ2-3
v_call: TRBV11-2

cdr3_aa: CASSVPGSGADVLTF
cdr3_nt: TGTGCCAGTAGCGTACCCGGTTCTGGGGCCGACGTCCTGACTTTC
clone_size: .
cdr3_length: 15
d_call: .
j_call: TRBJ2-6
v_call: TRBV11-1

cdr3_aa: CSVEVANTGELFF
cdr3_nt: TGCAGCGTTGAAGTTGCGAACACCGGGGAGCTGTTTTTT
clone_size: few
cdr3_length: 13
d_call: .
j_call: TRBJ2-2
v_call: TRBV29-1

cdr3_aa: CASSYLGPYSGIPLHF
cdr3_nt: TGTGCCAGCAGTTACTTGGGGCCTTATAGCGGGATACCCCTCCACTTT
clone_size: .
cdr3_length: 16
d_call: .
j_call: TRBJ1-6
v_call: TRBV6-1

cdr3_aa: CATRTSGRRQTYEQYF
cdr3_nt: TGTGCCACACGGACTAGCGGGAGACGACAAACCTACGAGCAGTACTTC
clone_size: many
cdr3_length: 16
d_call: TRBD2
j_call: TRBJ2-7
v_call: TRBV7-2

cdr3_aa: CASSTGTGYYGYTF
cdr3_nt: TGTGCCAGCAGTACCGGGACAGGGTACTATGGCTACACCTTC
clone_size: many
cdr3_length: 14
d_call: TRBD1
j_call: TRBJ1-2
v_call: TRBV2

cdr3_aa: CSLGSLNYGYTF
cdr3_nt: TGCAGCCTGGGGTCCCTTAACTATGGCTACACCTTC
clone_size: .
cdr3_length: 12
d_call: .
j_call: TRBJ1-2
v_call: TRBV29-1

cdr3_aa: CASSFSPPNTEAFF
cdr3_nt: TGTGCCAGCAGCTTTTCCCCCCCGAACACTGAAGCTTTCTTT
clone_size: few
cdr3_length: 14
d_call: .
j_call: TRBJ1-1
v_call: TRBV7-9

cdr3_aa: CASSLSGGNTEALF
cdr3_nt: TGTGCCAGCAGTCTAAGCGGCGGGAACACTGAAGCTCTCTTT
clone_size: .
cdr3_length: 14
d_call: .
j_call: TRBJ1-1
v_call: TRBV11-2

cdr3_aa: CASSGTGGLGGANVLTF
cdr3_nt: TGTGCCAGCAGCGGCACGGGGGGTTTAGGTGGGGCCAACGTCCTGACTTTC
clone_size: many
cdr3_length: 17
d_call: TRBD2
j_call: TRBJ2-6
v_call: TRBV7-2

cdr3_aa: CSVPPTSGRPYEQYF
cdr3_nt: TGCAGTGTTCCCCCGACTAGCGGGAGACCCTACGAGCAGTACTTC
clone_size: once
cdr3_length: 15
d_call: TRBD2
j_call: TRBJ2-7
v_call: TRBV20-1

cdr3_aa: CASSPRSSFGTDTQYF
cdr3_nt: TGTGCCAGCAGCCCTCGGAGTAGTTTTGGCACAGATACGCAGTATTTT
clone_size: few
cdr3_length: 16
d_call: .
j_call: TRBJ2-3
v_call: TRBV7-9

cdr3_aa: CASSKTGSTILSNQPQHF
cdr3_nt: TGTGCCAGCAGCAAAACCGGGTCTACCATTTTAAGCAATCAGCCCCAGCATTTT
clone_size: .
cdr3_length: 18
d_call: .
j_call: TRBJ1-5
v_call: TRBV7-9

cdr3_aa: CSARLAGGPSYEQYF
cdr3_nt: TGCAGTGCTAGACTAGCGGGAGGGCCCTCCTACGAGCAGTACTTC
clone_size: few
cdr3_length: 15
d_call: TRBD2
j_call: TRBJ2-7
v_call: TRBV20-1

cdr3_aa: CASSSTGTGETQYF
cdr3_nt: TGTGCCAGCTCGTCAACAGGGACGGGAGAGACCCAGTACTTC
clone_size: few
cdr3_length: 14
d_call: .
j_call: TRBJ2-5
v_call: TRBV7-2

cdr3_aa: CASSDVQGYEQYF
cdr3_nt: TGTGCCAGTAGTGACGTGCAGGGCTACGAGCAGTACTTC
clone_size: few
cdr3_length: 13
d_call: .
j_call: TRBJ2-7
v_call: TRBV19

cdr3_aa: CASSLGTGISNQPQHF
cdr3_nt: TGCGCCAGCAGCTTGGGTACGGGGATTAGCAATCAGCCCCAGCATTTT
clone_size: few
cdr3_length: 16
d_call: .
j_call: TRBJ1-5
v_call: TRBV5-1

cdr3_aa: CASSPTNTEAFF
cdr3_nt: TGTGCCAGCAGTCCCACTAACACTGAAGCTTTCTTT
clone_size: .
cdr3_length: 12
d_call: .
j_call: TRBJ1-1
v_call: TRBV6-5

cdr3_aa: CASSPEPNMNTEAFF
cdr3_nt: TGTGCCAGCAGCCCAGAACCCAATATGAACACTGAAGCTTTCTTT
clone_size: .
cdr3_length: 15
d_call: .
j_call: TRBJ1-1
v_call: TRBV7-2

cdr3_aa: CASSKGDGSSYEQYF
cdr3_nt: TGTGCCAGTAGTAAGGGGGACGGTAGCTCCTACGAGCAGTACTTC
clone_size: few
cdr3_length: 15
d_call: .
j_call: TRBJ2-7
v_call: TRBV7-2

cdr3_aa: CASSLTPGRDSPLHF
cdr3_nt: TGTGCCAGCAGCCTAACTCCGGGGCGAGATTCACCCCTCCACTTT
clone_size: many
cdr3_length: 15
d_call: .
j_call: TRBJ1-6
v_call: TRBV12-3/TRBV12-4

cdr3_aa: CASSEFRTGGAGAFF
cdr3_nt: TGTGCCAGCAGTGAATTTCGGACAGGGGGCGCGGGAGCTTTCTTT
clone_size: .
cdr3_length: 15
d_call: TRBD1
j_call: TRBJ1-1
v_call: TRBV2

cdr3_aa: CASSYYDSPAEAFF
cdr3_nt: TGTGCCAGCAGTTACTACGACTCCCCCGCTGAAGCTTTCTTT
clone_size: .
cdr3_length: 14
d_call: .
j_call: TRBJ1-1
v_call: TRBV6-6

cdr3_aa: CASSRRIGGANYEQYF
cdr3_nt: TGTGCCAGCAGTCGCCGGATCGGGGGCGCCAACTACGAGCAGTACTTC
clone_size: few
cdr3_length: 16
d_call: .
j_call: TRBJ2-7
v_call: TRBV6-4

cdr3_aa: CAWTGTDYYGYTF
cdr3_nt: TGTGCCTGGACCGGGACAGACTACTATGGCTACACCTTC
clone_size: .
cdr3_length: 13
d_call: TRBD1
j_call: TRBJ1-2
v_call: TRBV19

cdr3_aa: CASTRELAGSNEQYF
cdr3_nt: TGTGCCAGCACTCGCGAACTAGCGGGATCCAACGAGCAGTACTTC
clone_size: many
cdr3_length: 15
d_call: TRBD2
j_call: TRBJ2-7
v_call: TRBV11-2

cdr3_aa: CASSAYYGQGRTEAFF
cdr3_nt: TGTGCCAGCAGCGCCTACTATGGACAGGGACGTACTGAAGCTTTCTTT
clone_size: .
cdr3_length: 16
d_call: TRBD1
j_call: TRBJ1-1
v_call: TRBV9

cdr3_aa: CSVGGGPNTYEQYF
cdr3_nt: TGCAGCGTTGGAGGGGGCCCAAATACCTACGAGCAGTACTTC
clone_size: few
cdr3_length: 14
d_call: TRBD1
j_call: TRBJ2-7
v_call: TRBV29-1

cdr3_aa: CASSKGEFETQYF
cdr3_nt: TGTGCCAGCTCTAAGGGGGAGTTCGAGACCCAGTACTTC
clone_size: few
cdr3_length: 13
d_call: .
j_call: TRBJ2-5
v_call: TRBV10-3

cdr3_aa: CASSLGTAGANVLTF
cdr3_nt: TGTGCCAGCAGCTTAGGGACAGCTGGGGCCAACGTCCTGACTTTC
clone_size: many
cdr3_length: 15
d_call: .
j_call: TRBJ2-6
v_call: TRBV11-2

cdr3_aa: CASSYLREREKLFF
cdr3_nt: TGTGCCAGCAGTTACTTACGGGAGAGGGAAAAACTGTTTTTT
clone_size: few
cdr3_length: 14
d_call: .
j_call: TRBJ1-4
v_call: TRBV6-4

cdr3_aa: CSAREGGDYGYTF
cdr3_nt: TGCAGTGCTAGAGAGGGGGGGGACTATGGCTACACCTTC
clone_size: .
cdr3_length: 13
d_call: .
j_call: TRBJ1-2
v_call: TRBV20-1

cdr3_aa: CASRTREGETQYF
cdr3_nt: TGTGCCAGCAGGACGAGGGAGGGGGAGACCCAGTACTTC
clone_size: many
cdr3_length: 13
d_call: TRBD2
j_call: TRBJ2-5
v_call: TRBV6-6

cdr3_aa: CASSPATGIGSPLHF
cdr3_nt: TGTGCCAGTAGTCCTGCGACAGGGATTGGTTCACCCCTCCACTTT
clone_size: many
cdr3_length: 15
d_call: TRBD1
j_call: TRBJ1-6
v_call: TRBV19

cdr3_aa: CASSLDIPGQGNEQYF
cdr3_nt: TGCGCCAGCAGCTTGGATATACCGGGACAGGGAAACGAGCAGTACTTC
clone_size: .
cdr3_length: 16
d_call: TRBD1
j_call: TRBJ2-7
v_call: TRBV5-5

cdr3_aa: CASSWVGLGNTEAFF
cdr3_nt: TGTGCCAGCAGCTGGGTGGGGTTAGGGAACACTGAAGCTTTCTTT
clone_size: .
cdr3_length: 15
d_call: .
j_call: TRBJ1-1
v_call: TRBV5-4

cdr3_aa: CASSLATGDAEQYF
cdr3_nt: TGTGCCAGCAGCTTGGCGACAGGGGATGCCGAGCAGTACTTC
clone_size: .
cdr3_length: 14
d_call: TRBD1
j_call: TRBJ2-7
v_call: TRBV9

cdr3_aa: CASSFLIAGELFF
cdr3_nt: TGTGCCAGCAGCTTTCTAATTGCCGGGGAGCTGTTTTTT
clone_size: .
cdr3_length: 13
d_call: .
j_call: TRBJ2-2
v_call: TRBV7-2

cdr3_aa: CASSSLRGTPLHF
cdr3_nt: TGTGCCAGCAGTAGTCTCCGGGGAACACCCCTCCACTTT
clone_size: .
cdr3_length: 13
d_call: .
j_call: TRBJ1-6
v_call: TRBV12-3/TRBV12-4

cdr3_aa: CASGKKAQGANEKLFF
cdr3_nt: TGTGCCAGCGGCAAAAAGGCCCAGGGAGCTAATGAAAAACTGTTTTTT
clone_size: many
cdr3_length: 16
d_call: .
j_call: TRBJ1-4
v_call: TRBV7-9

cdr3_aa: CASRGGQVDTEAFF
cdr3_nt: TGTGCCAGCAGGGGAGGGCAGGTGGACACTGAAGCTTTCTTT
clone_size: .
cdr3_length: 14
d_call: .
j_call: TRBJ1-1
v_call: TRBV2

cdr3_aa: CASSADRWTEAFF
cdr3_nt: TGTGCCAGCAGTGCGGACAGGTGGACTGAAGCTTTCTTT
clone_size: few
cdr3_length: 13
d_call: TRBD1
j_call: TRBJ1-1
v_call: TRBV12-3/TRBV12-4

cdr3_aa: CASSMWTGNQPQHF
cdr3_nt: TGTGCCAGTAGTATGTGGACAGGAAATCAGCCCCAGCATTTT
clone_size: .
cdr3_length: 14
d_call: TRBD1
j_call: TRBJ1-5
v_call: TRBV19

cdr3_aa: CASSVDIYGYTF
cdr3_nt: TGTGCCAGCAGCGTAGACATCTATGGCTACACCTTC
clone_size: .
cdr3_length: 12
d_call: .
j_call: TRBJ1-2
v_call: TRBV2

cdr3_aa: CASSYSRGHNEQYF
cdr3_nt: TGTGCCAGCAGTTACTCGAGGGGGCACAACGAGCAGTACTTC
clone_size: .
cdr3_length: 14
d_call: TRBD1
j_call: TRBJ2-7
v_call: TRBV10-3

cdr3_aa: CASSSGGSRWAQYF
cdr3_nt: TGTGCCAGCAGTTCAGGGGGCAGCCGATGGGCCCAGTACTTC
clone_size: .
cdr3_length: 14
d_call: TRBD1
j_call: TRBJ2-5
v_call: TRBV7-2

cdr3_aa: CAIREHRENTEAFF
cdr3_nt: TGTGCCATCCGGGAGCACAGGGAGAACACTGAAGCTTTCTTT
clone_size: .
cdr3_length: 14
d_call: .
j_call: TRBJ1-1
v_call: TRBV10-3

cdr3_aa: CASSQGFSYEQYF
cdr3_nt: TGTGCCAGCAGCCAAGGATTTTCCTACGAGCAGTACTTC
clone_size: .
cdr3_length: 13
d_call: .
j_call: TRBJ2-7
v_call: TRBV7-9

cdr3_aa: CASSIGPSSYEQYF
cdr3_nt: TGTGCCAGTAGTATAGGGCCGAGTTCCTACGAGCAGTACTTC
clone_size: .
cdr3_length: 14
d_call: .
j_call: TRBJ2-7
v_call: TRBV19

cdr3_aa: CASSNRGVNQPQHF
cdr3_nt: TGTGCCAGCAGTAACAGGGGGGTAAATCAGCCCCAGCATTTT
clone_size: .
cdr3_length: 14
d_call: TRBD1
j_call: TRBJ1-5
v_call: TRBV10-3

cdr3_aa: CASSLDSGRNQPQHF
cdr3_nt: TGTGCCAGCAGCTTAGATTCAGGGAGAAATCAGCCCCAGCATTTT
clone_size: few
cdr3_length: 15
d_call: .
j_call: TRBJ1-5
v_call: TRBV7-9

cdr3_aa: CSGQNTGELSW
cdr3_nt: TGCAGCGGACAGAACACCGGGGAGCTGTCTTGG
clone_size: .
cdr3_length: 11
d_call: .
j_call: TRBJ2-2
v_call: TRBV29-1

cdr3_aa: CASSSILGTGEAFF
cdr3_nt: TGCGCCAGCAGCTCCATCCTCGGGACAGGGGAAGCTTTCTTT
clone_size: many
cdr3_length: 14
d_call: TRBD1
j_call: TRBJ1-1
v_call: TRBV5-1